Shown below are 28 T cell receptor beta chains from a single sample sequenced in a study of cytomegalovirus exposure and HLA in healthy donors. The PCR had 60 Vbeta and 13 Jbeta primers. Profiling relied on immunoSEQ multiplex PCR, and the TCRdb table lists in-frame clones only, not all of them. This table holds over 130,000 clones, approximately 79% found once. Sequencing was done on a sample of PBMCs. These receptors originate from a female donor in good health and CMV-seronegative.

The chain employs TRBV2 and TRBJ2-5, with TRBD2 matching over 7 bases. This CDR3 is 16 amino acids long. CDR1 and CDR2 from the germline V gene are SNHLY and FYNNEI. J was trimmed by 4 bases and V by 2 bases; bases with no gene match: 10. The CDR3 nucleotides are TGTGCCAGCAGTGAATTTCAAGCGGGAATGACAGAGACCCAGTACTTC. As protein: CASSEFQAGMTETQYF.

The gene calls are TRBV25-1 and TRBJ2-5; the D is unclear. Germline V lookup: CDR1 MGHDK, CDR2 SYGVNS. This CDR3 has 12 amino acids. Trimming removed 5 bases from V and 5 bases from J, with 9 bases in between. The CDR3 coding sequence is TGTGCCAGCAGTTCGGGTGGGGAGACCCAGTACTTC. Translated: CASSSGGETQYF. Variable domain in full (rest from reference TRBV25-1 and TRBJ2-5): EADIYQTPRYLVIGTGKKITLECSQTMGHDKMYWYQQDPGMELHLIHYSYGVNSTEKGDLSSESTVSRIRTEHFPLTLESARPSHTSQYLCASSSGGETQYFGPGTRLLVL.

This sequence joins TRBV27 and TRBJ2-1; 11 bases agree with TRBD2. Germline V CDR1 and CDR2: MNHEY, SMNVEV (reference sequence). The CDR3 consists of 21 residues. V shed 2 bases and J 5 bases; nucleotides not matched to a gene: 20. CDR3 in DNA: TGTGCCAGCAGTTTAAAGCCCATTTACCTTAGCGGGAGGGCCGATAACAATGAGCAGTTCTTC. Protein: CASSLKPIYLSGRADNNEQFF.

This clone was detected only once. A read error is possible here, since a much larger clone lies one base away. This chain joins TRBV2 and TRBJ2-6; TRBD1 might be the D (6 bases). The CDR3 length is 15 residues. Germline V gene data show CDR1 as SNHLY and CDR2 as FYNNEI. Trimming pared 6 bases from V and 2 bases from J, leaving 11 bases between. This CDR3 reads CASSDTGTGANVLTF. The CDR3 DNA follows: TGTGCCAGCAGCGACACAGGGACTGGGGCCAACGTCCTGACTTTC.

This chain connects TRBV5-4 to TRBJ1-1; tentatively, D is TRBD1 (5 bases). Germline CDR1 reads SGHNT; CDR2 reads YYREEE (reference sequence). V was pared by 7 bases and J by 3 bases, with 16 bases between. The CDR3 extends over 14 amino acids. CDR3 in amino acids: CASGPQQVDTEAFF. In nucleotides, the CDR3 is TGTGCCAGCGGCCCCCAACAGGTTGACACTGAAGCTTTCTTT.

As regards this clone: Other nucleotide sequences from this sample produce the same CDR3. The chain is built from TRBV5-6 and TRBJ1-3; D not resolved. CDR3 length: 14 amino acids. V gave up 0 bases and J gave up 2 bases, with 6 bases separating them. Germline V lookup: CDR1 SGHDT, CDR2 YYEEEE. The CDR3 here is CASSLAGAGNTIYF. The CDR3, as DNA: TGTGCCAGCAGCTTGGCCGGTGCTGGAAACACCATATATTTT.

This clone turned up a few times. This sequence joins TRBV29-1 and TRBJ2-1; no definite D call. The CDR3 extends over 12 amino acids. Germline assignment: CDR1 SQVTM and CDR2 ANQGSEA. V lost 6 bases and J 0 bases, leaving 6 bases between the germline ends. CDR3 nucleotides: TGCAGCGTGGTGAGCTCCTACAATGAGCAGTTCTTC. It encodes CSVVSSYNEQFF.

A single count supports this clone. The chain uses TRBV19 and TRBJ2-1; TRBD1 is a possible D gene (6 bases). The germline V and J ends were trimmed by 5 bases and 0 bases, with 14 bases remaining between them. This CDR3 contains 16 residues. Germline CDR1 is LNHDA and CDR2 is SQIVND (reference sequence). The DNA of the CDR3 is TGTGCCAGTAGTGTTTCAGAAGGGGGCTCCTACAATGAGCAGTTCTTC. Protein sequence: CASSVSEGGSYNEQFF.

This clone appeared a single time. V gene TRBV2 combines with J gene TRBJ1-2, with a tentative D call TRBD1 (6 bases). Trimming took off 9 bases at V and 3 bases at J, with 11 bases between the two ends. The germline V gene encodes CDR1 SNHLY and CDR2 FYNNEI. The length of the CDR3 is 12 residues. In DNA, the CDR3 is TGTGCCAGTTCACAGGGAGACTATGGCTACACCTTC. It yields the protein CASSQGDYGYTF. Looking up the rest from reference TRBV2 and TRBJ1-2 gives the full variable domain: EPEVTQTPSHQVTQMGQEVILRCVPISNHLYFYWYRQILGQKVEFLVSFYNNEISEKSEIFDDQFSVERPDGSNFTLKIRSTKLEDSAMYFCASSQGDYGYTFGSGTRLTVV.

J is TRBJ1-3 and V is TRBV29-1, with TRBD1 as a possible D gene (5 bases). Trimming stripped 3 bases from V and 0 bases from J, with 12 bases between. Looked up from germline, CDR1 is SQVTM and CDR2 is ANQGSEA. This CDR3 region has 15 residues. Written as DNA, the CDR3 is TGCAGCGTTGATGACAGAATCAGCTCTGGAAACACCATATATTTT. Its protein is CSVDDRISSGNTIYF. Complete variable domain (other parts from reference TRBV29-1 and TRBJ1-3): SAVISQKPSRDICQRGTSLTIQCQVDSQVTMMFWYRQQPGQSLTLIATANQGSEATYESGFVIDKFPISRPNLTFSTLTVSNMSPEDSSIYLCSVDDRISSGNTIYFGEGSWLTVV.

The CDR3 DNA reads TGTGCCAGTAGTTATAGGACAGGCTATAGCAATCAGCCCCAGCATTTT. It encodes CASSYRTGYSNQPQHF. This rearrangement joins TRBV19 to TRBJ1-5; 7 nucleotides agree with TRBD1. The germline V gene has CDR1 LNHDA and CDR2 SQIVND (reference sequence). There are 16 residues in the CDR3. Trimming at V came to 5 bases and at J to 0 bases, leaving 7 bases not matched to a gene.

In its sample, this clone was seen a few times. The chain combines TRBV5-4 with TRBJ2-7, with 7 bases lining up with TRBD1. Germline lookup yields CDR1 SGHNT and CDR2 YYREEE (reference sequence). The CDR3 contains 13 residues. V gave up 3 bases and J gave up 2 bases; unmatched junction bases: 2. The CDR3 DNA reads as TGTGCCAGCAGCTGGGGGACAGCCTACGAGCAGTACTTC. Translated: CASSWGTAYEQYF.

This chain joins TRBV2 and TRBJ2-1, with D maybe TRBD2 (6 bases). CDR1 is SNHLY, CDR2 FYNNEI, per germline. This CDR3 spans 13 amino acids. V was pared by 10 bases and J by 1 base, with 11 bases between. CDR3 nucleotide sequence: TGTGCCACCAAGGAGGGTTCCTACAATGAGCAGTTCTTC. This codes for CATKEGSYNEQFF. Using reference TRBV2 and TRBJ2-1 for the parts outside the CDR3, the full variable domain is EPEVTQTPSHQVTQMGQEVILRCVPISNHLYFYWYRQILGQKVEFLVSFYNNEISEKSEIFDDQFSVERPDGSNFTLKIRSTKLEDSAMYFCATKEGSYNEQFFGPGTRLTVL.

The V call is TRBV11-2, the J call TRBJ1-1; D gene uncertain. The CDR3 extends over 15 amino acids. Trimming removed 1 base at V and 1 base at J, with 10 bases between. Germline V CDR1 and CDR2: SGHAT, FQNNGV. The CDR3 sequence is CASSLVSVWNTEAFF. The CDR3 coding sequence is TGTGCCAGCAGCTTAGTCAGCGTCTGGAACACTGAAGCTTTCTTT. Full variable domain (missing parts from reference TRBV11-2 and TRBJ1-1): EAGVAQSPRYKIIEKRQSVAFWCNPISGHATLYWYQQILGQGPKLLIQFQNNGVVDDSQLPKDRFSAERLKGVDSTLKIQPAKLEDSAVYLCASSLVSVWNTEAFFGQGTRLTVV.

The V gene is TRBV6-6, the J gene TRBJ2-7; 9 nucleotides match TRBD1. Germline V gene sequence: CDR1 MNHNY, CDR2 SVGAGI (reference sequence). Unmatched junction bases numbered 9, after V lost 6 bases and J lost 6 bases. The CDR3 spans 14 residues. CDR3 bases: TGTGCCAGCAGACCACCGGGACAGGGAGCCGAGCAGTACTTC. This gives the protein CASRPPGQGAEQYF.

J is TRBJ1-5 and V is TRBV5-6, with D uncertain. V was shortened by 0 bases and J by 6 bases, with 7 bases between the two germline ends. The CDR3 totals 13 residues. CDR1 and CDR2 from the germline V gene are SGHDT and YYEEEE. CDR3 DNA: TGTGCCAGCAGCTTGGATCGAGGTCAGCCCCAGCATTTT. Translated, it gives CASSLDRGQPQHF.

CDR3 in amino acids: CASSFYGPSGSPEQYF. The CDR3 coding sequence is TGTGCCAGCAGTTTTTATGGCCCTAGCGGGAGTCCCGAGCAGTACTTC. The chain has TRBV28 and TRBJ2-7, with TRBD2 matching over 10 bases. CDR1 is MDHEN and CDR2 is SYDVKM in the germline V gene. The V and J ends lost 3 bases and 6 bases, in that order; junction bases with no gene match: 11. The CDR3 has 16 residues.

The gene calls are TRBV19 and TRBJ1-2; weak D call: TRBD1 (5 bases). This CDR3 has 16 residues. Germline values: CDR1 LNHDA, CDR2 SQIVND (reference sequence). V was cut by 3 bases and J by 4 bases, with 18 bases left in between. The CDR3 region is CASSIRSGTGPYGYTF. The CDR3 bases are TGTGCCAGTAGTATCAGAAGCGGGACGGGCCCCTATGGCTACACCTTC.

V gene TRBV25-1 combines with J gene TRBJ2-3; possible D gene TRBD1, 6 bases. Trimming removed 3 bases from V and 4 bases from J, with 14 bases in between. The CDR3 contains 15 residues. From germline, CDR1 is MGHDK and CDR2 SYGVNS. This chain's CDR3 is CASSDKIRGPDTQYF. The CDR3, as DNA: TGTGCCAGCAGTGATAAGATCAGGGGTCCAGATACGCAGTATTTT.

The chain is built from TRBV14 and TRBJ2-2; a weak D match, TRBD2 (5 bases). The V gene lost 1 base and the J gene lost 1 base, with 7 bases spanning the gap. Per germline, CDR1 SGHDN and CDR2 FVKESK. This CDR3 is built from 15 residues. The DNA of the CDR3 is TGTGCCAGCAGCCAAGCCGGACTGAACACCGGGGAGCTGTTTTTT. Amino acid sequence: CASSQAGLNTGELFF.

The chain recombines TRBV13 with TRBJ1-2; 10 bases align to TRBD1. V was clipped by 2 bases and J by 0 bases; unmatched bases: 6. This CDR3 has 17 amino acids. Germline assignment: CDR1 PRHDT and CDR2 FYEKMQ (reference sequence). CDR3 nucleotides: TGTGCCAGCAGCTTAAGGGACAGGGGACTAGCTAACTATGGCTACACCTTC. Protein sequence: CASSLRDRGLANYGYTF.

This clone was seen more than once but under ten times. The CDR3 nucleotides are TGCGCCAGCAGCCGCAGGCCAGGGGATAGCACAGATACGCAGTATTTT. It yields the protein CASSRRPGDSTDTQYF. The rearrangement joins TRBV5-1 to TRBJ2-3; a possible D gene is TRBD1 (6 bases). Between the trimmed V and J ends, which lost 4 bases and 0 bases, there was a span of 15 bases. The CDR3 is 16 residues long. Germline-derived CDR1 and CDR2 are SGHRS and YFSETQ.

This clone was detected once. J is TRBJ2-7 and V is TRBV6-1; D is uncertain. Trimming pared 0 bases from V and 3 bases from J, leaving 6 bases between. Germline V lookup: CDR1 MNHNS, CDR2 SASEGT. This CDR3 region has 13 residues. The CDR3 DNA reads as TGTGCCAGCAGTGAAGCAAGCGTCTACGAGCAGTACTTC. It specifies CASSEASVYEQYF.

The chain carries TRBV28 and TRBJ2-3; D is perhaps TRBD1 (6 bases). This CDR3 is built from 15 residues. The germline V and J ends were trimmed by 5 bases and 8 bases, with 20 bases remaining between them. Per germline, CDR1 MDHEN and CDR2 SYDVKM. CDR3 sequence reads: CASSKADSLGPTQYF. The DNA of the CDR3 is TGTGCCAGCAGTAAAGCGGACAGCTTGGGACCTACGCAGTATTTT.

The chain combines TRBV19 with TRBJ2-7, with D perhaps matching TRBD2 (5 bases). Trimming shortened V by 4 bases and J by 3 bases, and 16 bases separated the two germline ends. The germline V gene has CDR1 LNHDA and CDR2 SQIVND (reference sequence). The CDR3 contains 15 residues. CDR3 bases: TGTGCCAGTAGTACCTTTAGTAGGAGCGGCTACGAGCAGTACTTC. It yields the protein CASSTFSRSGYEQYF.

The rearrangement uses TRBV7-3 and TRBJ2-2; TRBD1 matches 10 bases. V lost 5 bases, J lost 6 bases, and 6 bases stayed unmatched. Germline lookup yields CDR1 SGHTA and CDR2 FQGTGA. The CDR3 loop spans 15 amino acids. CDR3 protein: CASSPGTGVAGELFF. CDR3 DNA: TGTGCCAGCAGCCCCGGGACAGGGGTGGCCGGGGAGCTGTTTTTT.

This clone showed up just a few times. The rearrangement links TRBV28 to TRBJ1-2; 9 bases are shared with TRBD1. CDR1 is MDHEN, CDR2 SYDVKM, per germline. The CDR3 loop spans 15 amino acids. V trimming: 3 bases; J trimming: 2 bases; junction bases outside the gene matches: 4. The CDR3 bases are TGTGCCAGCAGTTTTGGGACAGGGACAAACTATGGCTACACCTTC. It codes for CASSFGTGTNYGYTF.

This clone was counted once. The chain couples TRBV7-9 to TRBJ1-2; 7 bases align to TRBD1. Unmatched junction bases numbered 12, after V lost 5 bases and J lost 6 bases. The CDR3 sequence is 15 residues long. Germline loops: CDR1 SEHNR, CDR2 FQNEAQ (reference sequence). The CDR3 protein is CASSIWTGWSDGYTF. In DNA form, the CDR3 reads TGTGCCAGCAGCATCTGGACAGGATGGAGTGATGGCTACACCTTC.